Below, 22 T cell receptor beta chains from the same sample are listed, as sequenced in a study of blood T cells in healthy people across ages. Combining a sample-barcoded 5' primer with a J-beta primer mix, a second PCR ran for roughly 6 to 12 cycles. Each CDR3 protein gets one entry after TCRdb re-called the 5' RACE reads with MiXCR. The table has 1 million or so distinct CDR3 sequences, approximately 26% seen once. The same data also went into a second study, on T cells of mothers and their children.

The sequencing sample was made of blood. The receptors stem from a girl aged 2 to 10 in good health.

Written as DNA, the CDR3 is TGCAGCGTCTGGCAGAACACCGGGGAGCTGTTTTTT. Translation: CSVWQNTGELFF. The chain couples TRBV29-1 to TRBJ2-2; D is undetermined. V was clipped by 6 bases and J by 1 base, with 6 bases between them. Germline loops: CDR1 SQVTM, CDR2 ANQGSEA. This CDR3 spans 12 amino acids.

This clonotype was seen more than once but under ten times. This rearrangement joins TRBV20-1 to TRBJ1-4, with no clear D. The V and J ends lost 0 bases and 7 bases respectively, with 18 bases between them. This CDR3 is built from 16 residues. CDR1 is DFQATT, CDR2 SNEGSKA, per germline (reference sequence). The CDR3 reads CSARDTSLAGSEKLFF. CDR3 coding DNA: TGCAGTGCTAGAGATACCTCTTTGGCCGGGAGTGAAAAACTGTTTTTT.

In this sample, this clonotype turned up a few times. V and J are TRBV11-3 and TRBJ2-1, with TRBD1 as a possible D gene (5 bases). V was shortened by 5 bases and J by 0 bases, with 11 bases between the two germline ends. The CDR3 has 15 amino acids. CDR1 is SGHNT, CDR2 YENEEA, per germline. The CDR3 DNA is TGTGCCAGCAGCAACAGGAGCAGCTCCTACAATGAGCAGTTCTTC. Residues: CASSNRSSSYNEQFF.

The J gene is TRBJ2-1, the V gene TRBV20-1; unclear D gene. Germline V gene lookup returns CDR1 DFQATT and CDR2 SNEGSKA (reference sequence). CDR3 length: 13 residues. Trimming left V 3 bases short and J 0 bases short, with 6 bases between. CDR3 loop: CSASIGSYNEQFF. CDR3 in DNA: TGCAGTGCTAGTATCGGCTCCTACAATGAGCAGTTCTTC.

The chain couples TRBV29-1 to TRBJ1-1; D not resolved. The CDR3 is made up of 13 amino acids. V lost 3 bases and J 1 base, leaving 9 bases between the germline ends. Germline lookup yields CDR1 SQVTM and CDR2 ANQGSEA. The CDR3 coding sequence is TGCAGCGTTGACGGGGAGGGGAACACTGAAGCTTTCTTT. This codes for CSVDGEGNTEAFF. Using reference TRBV29-1 and TRBJ1-1 for the parts outside the CDR3, the full variable domain is SAVISQKPSRDICQRGTSLTIQCQVDSQVTMMFWYRQQPGQSLTLIATANQGSEATYESGFVIDKFPISRPNLTFSTLTVSNMSPEDSSIYLCSVDGEGNTEAFFGQGTRLTVV.

This clonotype appeared a few times. This chain joins TRBV4-1 and TRBJ1-2; D is perhaps TRBD1 (5 bases). Trimming left V 0 bases short and J 7 bases short, with 15 bases between. The CDR3 loop spans 15 amino acids. The germline gives CDR1 MGHRA, CDR2 YSYEKL. CDR3 nucleotide sequence: TGCGCCAGCAGCCAAGATCGTCAGGGCATAGGTGGCTACACCTTC. Its translation is CASSQDRQGIGGYTF.

The chain carries TRBV3-1 and TRBJ1-3; tentative D call: TRBD1 (6 bases). V was clipped by 3 bases and J by 3 bases, with 15 bases between them. CDR3 length equals 16 residues. Germline assignment: CDR1 LGHDT and CDR2 YNNKEL (reference sequence). This CDR3 is CASSHLGQSFGNTIYF. DNA of the CDR3: TGTGCCAGCAGCCACCTCGGACAGAGTTTTGGAAACACCATATATTTT.

The V call is TRBV11-3, the J call TRBJ2-7, with a tentative D call TRBD2 (6 bases). Germline values: CDR1 SGHNT, CDR2 YENEEA. With 2 bases removed from V and 5 bases from J, the gap between germline ends came to 13 bases. The CDR3 runs to 14 residues. The chain's CDR3 is CASSLRSEGHEQYF. Written as DNA, the CDR3 is TGTGCCAGCAGCTTACGCTCGGAGGGGCACGAGCAGTACTTC. Full variable domain (remainder filled in from reference TRBV11-3 and TRBJ2-7): EAGVVQSPRYKIIEKKQPVAFWCNPISGHNTLYWYLQNLGQGPELLIRYENEEAVDDSQLPKDRFSAERLKGVDSTLKIQPAELGDSAVYLCASSLRSEGHEQYFGPGTRLTVT.

Concerning this clonotype: A junction boundary mismatches the germline segment, possibly from a read error. The chain couples TRBV18 to TRBJ2-5; 7 nucleotides agree with TRBD1. This CDR3 is built from 14 residues. Germline CDR1 is KGHSH and CDR2 is LQKENI. CDR3 nucleotides: TGTGCCAGCTCACCAGATGGGTGGTCCGGGACAGACCTCTTC. Amino acid sequence: CASSPDGWSGTDLF.

This clonotype has a handful of counts. The chain combines TRBV11-2 with TRBJ1-3; the D is unclear. The CDR3 loop spans 13 amino acids. Germline CDR1 is SGHAT and CDR2 is FQNNGV. Trimming left V 5 bases short and J 4 bases short, with 9 bases between. In DNA form, the CDR3 reads TGTGCCAGCAGCCCCTGGAAAGGAAACACCATATATTTT. This codes for CASSPWKGNTIYF.

This clonotype has more than one count but fewer than ten. V and J are TRBV20-1 and TRBJ2-7; 8 bases align to TRBD2. After removal of 6 bases from V and 3 bases from J, the junction contained 13 bases not matched to a gene. The germline CDR1 and CDR2 sequences are DFQATT and SNEGSKA (reference sequence). The CDR3 extends over 15 amino acids. The DNA of the CDR3 is TGCAGTGCCAGGACTAGCCGAGATAGGGACTACGAGCAGTACTTC. This sequence encodes CSARTSRDRDYEQYF.

The V gene is TRBV9, the J gene TRBJ1-3, with D uncertain. Trimming pared 4 bases from V and 6 bases from J, leaving 17 bases between. The length of the CDR3 is 15 residues. From germline, CDR1 is SGDLS and CDR2 YYNGEE. The CDR3 loop is CASSHERGTLNTIYF. CDR3 bases: TGTGCCAGCAGCCACGAGCGGGGTACCCTAAACACCATATATTTT.

The V and J genes are TRBV7-2 and TRBJ2-5, with unresolved D. Judging by the DNA end, TRBJ2-1 fits better; the J call may be wrong. The germline V gene encodes CDR1 SGHTA and CDR2 FQGNSA. This CDR3 has 13 residues. The CDR3 coding sequence is TGTGCCAGCAGCCCGGACCTCGGCTCTGAGCAGTTCTTC. Its protein is CASSPDLGSEQFF.

There are a few counts of this clonotype. The CDR3 protein is CASSPRDRANEQYF. In DNA, the CDR3 is TGTGCCAGCAGCCCCAGGGACAGGGCTAACGAGCAGTACTTC. The chain combines TRBV9 with TRBJ2-7, with TRBD1 matching 9 bases. The CDR3 runs to 14 residues. J lost 5 bases, V lost 4 bases, and 7 bases had no gene match. Germline CDR1 reads SGDLS; CDR2 reads YYNGEE.

In its sample, this clonotype was seen many times. This rearrangement joins TRBV27 to TRBJ2-7, with 9 bases that match TRBD2. The junction had 0 bases not matched to a gene; V was cut back by 5 bases and J by 1 base. The CDR3 consists of 13 residues. Germline CDR1 MNHEY, CDR2 SMNVEV (reference sequence). CDR3 sequence: CASSTSGSYEQYF. As DNA, the CDR3 is TGTGCCAGCAGTACTAGCGGGTCCTACGAGCAGTACTTC.

The rearrangement joins TRBV28 to TRBJ2-3; D is unresolved. The V end lost 3 bases, the J end lost 4 bases, and 8 bases lay between the germline ends. In germline, CDR1 is MDHEN, CDR2 SYDVKM. CDR3 length: 13 residues. CDR3 loop: CASSFRFSDTQYF. In DNA form, the CDR3 reads TGTGCCAGCAGTTTTAGGTTTTCAGATACGCAGTATTTT.

There are a few counts of this clonotype. V and J are TRBV20-1 and TRBJ2-7; a weak D match, TRBD2 (5 bases). This CDR3 has 12 amino acids. With 6 bases removed from V and 2 bases from J, the gap between germline ends came to 11 bases. Per germline, CDR1 DFQATT and CDR2 SNEGSKA (reference sequence). The CDR3 loop is CSAPGITYEQYF. CDR3 in DNA: TGCAGTGCGCCCGGGATCACCTACGAGCAGTACTTC.

The rearrangement uses TRBV4-1 and TRBJ2-1; D is unresolved. V gave up 0 bases and J gave up 0 bases, with 6 bases separating them. CDR3 length equals 15 residues. CDR1 is MGHRA, CDR2 YSYEKL, per germline. The chain's CDR3 is CASSQEHRSYNEQFF. The CDR3 region has the DNA TGCGCCAGCAGCCAAGAACACCGCTCCTACAATGAGCAGTTCTTC.

The chain joins TRBV2 to TRBJ2-3; 11 nucleotides line up with TRBD2. Trimming took 7 bases from V and 5 from J; bases not matched to a gene: 14. Germline CDR1 and CDR2: SNHLY and FYNNEI. The CDR3 spans 17 residues. The CDR3 region is CASMFSRLAGWGDTQYF. For the CDR3, the DNA is TGTGCCAGCATGTTTTCCCGACTAGCGGGATGGGGAGATACGCAGTATTTT.

As DNA, the CDR3 is TGTGCCAGCAGTTTTGTGGAACCCGGGGAGCTGTTTTTT. It yields the protein CASSFVEPGELFF. V gene TRBV28 combines with J gene TRBJ2-2; D ambiguous. The CDR3 covers 13 residues. Germline CDR1 is MDHEN and CDR2 is SYDVKM. Trimming left V 3 bases short and J 6 bases short, with 8 bases between.

This clonotype was detected only a few times. The V and J genes are TRBV25-1 and TRBJ1-5; possible D gene TRBD1, 6 bases. There are 16 residues in the CDR3. Trimming removed 6 bases at V and 6 bases at J, with 21 bases between. The germline gives CDR1 MGHDK, CDR2 SYGVNS. CDR3: CASSGDSGGSGQPQHF. CDR3 coding DNA: TGTGCCAGCAGCGGGGATAGTGGGGGCAGCGGTCAGCCCCAGCATTTT. Using reference TRBV25-1 and TRBJ1-5 for the parts outside the CDR3, the full variable domain is EADIYQTPRYLVIGTGKKITLECSQTMGHDKMYWYQQDPGMELHLIHYSYGVNSTEKGDLSSESTVSRIRTEHFPLTLESARPSHTSQYLCASSGDSGGSGQPQHFGDGTRLSIL.

This CDR3 is CASSFPGTSSYEQYF. For the CDR3, the DNA is TGTGCCAGCAGCTTTCCCGGGACTAGTTCCTACGAGCAGTACTTC. The V and J genes are TRBV5-4 and TRBJ2-7; 8 bases match TRBD2. There are 15 residues in the CDR3. After removal of 2 bases from V and 1 base from J, the junction contained 5 bases not matched to a gene. Germline values: CDR1 SGHNT, CDR2 YYREEE (reference sequence).